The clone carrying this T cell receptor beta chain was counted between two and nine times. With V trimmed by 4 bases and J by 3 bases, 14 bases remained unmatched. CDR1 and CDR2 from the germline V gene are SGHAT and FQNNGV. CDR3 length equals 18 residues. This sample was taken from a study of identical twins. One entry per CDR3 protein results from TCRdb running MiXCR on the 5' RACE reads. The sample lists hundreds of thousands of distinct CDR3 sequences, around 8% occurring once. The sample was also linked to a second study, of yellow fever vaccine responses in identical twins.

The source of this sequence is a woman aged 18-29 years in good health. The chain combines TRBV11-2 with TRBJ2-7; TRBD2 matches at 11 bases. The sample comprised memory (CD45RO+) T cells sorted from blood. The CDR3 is CASSYGDWGLAVRYEQYF. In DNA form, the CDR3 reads TGTGCCAGCAGCTACGGCGACTGGGGACTAGCGGTTCGCTACGAGCAGTACTTC.